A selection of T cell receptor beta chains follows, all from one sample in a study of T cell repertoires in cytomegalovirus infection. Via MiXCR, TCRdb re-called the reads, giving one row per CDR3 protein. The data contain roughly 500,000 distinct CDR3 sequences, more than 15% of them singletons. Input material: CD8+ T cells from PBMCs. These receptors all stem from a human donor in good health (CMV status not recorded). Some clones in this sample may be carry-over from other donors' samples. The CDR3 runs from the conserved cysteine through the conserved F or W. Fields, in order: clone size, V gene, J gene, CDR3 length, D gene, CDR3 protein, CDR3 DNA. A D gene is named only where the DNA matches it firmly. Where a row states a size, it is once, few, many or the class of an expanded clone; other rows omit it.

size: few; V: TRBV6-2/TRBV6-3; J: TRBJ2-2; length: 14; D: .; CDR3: CASLPLTNTGELFF; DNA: TGTGCCAGCCTCCCCCTGACGAACACCGGGGAGCTGTTTTTT
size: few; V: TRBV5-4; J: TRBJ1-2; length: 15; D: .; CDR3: CASSLGTDFNYGYTF; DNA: TGTGCCAGCAGCTTGGGAACAGACTTTAACTATGGCTACACCTTC
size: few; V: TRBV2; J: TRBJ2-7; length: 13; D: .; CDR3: CASILRGGDEQYF; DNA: TGTGCCAGCATCCTTAGGGGGGGTGACGAGCAGTACTTC
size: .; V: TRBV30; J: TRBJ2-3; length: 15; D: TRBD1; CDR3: CACWSPGQGGDTQYF; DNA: TGTGCCTGTTGGTCCCCGGGACAGGGTGGAGATACGCAGTATTTT
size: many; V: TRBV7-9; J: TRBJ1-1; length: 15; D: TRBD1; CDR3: CASSSLTGRNTEAFF; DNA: TGTGCCAGCAGCTCCCTGACAGGGAGGAACACTGAAGCTTTCTTT
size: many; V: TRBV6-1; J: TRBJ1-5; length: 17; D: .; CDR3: CASKLRGREYSNQPQHF; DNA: TGTGCCAGCAAATTGCGGGGCAGGGAGTATAGCAATCAGCCCCAGCATTTT
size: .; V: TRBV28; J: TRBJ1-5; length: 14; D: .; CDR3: CASSLFSPGQPQHF; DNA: TGTGCCAGCAGTTTATTTTCCCCCGGTCAGCCCCAGCATTTT
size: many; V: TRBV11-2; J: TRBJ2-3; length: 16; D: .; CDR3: CASSLSGGGNTDTQYF; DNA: TGTGCCAGCAGCTTATCTGGCGGGGGCAACACAGATACGCAGTATTTT
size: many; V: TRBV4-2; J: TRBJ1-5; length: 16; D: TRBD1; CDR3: CASSQDPRQGRQPQHF; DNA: TGTGCCAGCAGCCAAGATCCCAGACAGGGGCGACAGCCCCAGCATTTT
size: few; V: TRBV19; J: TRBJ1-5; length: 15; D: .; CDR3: CASSWKAVSNQPQHF; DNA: TGTGCCAGTAGCTGGAAAGCGGTCAGCAATCAGCCCCAGCATTTT
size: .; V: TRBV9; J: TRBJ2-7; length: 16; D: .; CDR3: CASTPPGQPLTYEQYF; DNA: TGTGCCAGCACCCCCCCTGGGCAGCCTCTCACCTACGAGCAGTACTTC
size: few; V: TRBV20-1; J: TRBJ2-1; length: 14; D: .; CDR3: CSARARGSYNEQFF; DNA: TGCAGTGCTAGGGCTCGGGGGTCCTACAATGAGCAGTTCTTC
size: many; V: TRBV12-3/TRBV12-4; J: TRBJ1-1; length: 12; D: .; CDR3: CASSNSYTEAFF; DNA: TGTGCCAGCAGTAATTCGTACACTGAAGCTTTCTTT
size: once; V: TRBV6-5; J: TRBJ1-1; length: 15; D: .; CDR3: CASSYRDYLNTEAFF; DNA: TGTGCCAGCAGTTACCGGGACTACTTGAACACTGAAGCTTTCTTT
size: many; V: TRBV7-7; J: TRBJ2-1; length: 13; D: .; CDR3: CASSFGGFHEQFF; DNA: TGTGCTAGCAGCTTCGGCGGCTTCCATGAGCAGTTCTTC
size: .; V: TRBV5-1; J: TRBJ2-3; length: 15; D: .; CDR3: CASSAGIVGTDTQYF; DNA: TGCGCCAGCAGCGCAGGGATCGTTGGGACAGATACGCAGTATTTT